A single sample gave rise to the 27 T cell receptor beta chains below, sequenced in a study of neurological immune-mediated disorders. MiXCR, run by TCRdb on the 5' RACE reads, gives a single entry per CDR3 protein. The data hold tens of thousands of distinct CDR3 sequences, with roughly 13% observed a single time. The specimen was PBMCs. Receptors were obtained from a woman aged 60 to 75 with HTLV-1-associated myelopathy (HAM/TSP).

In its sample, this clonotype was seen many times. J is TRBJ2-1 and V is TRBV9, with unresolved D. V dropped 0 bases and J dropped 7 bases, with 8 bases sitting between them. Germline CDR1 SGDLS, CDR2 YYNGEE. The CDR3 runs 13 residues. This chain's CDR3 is CASSVEGENEQFF. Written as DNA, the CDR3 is TGTGCCAGCAGCGTAGAAGGAGAGAATGAGCAGTTCTTC.

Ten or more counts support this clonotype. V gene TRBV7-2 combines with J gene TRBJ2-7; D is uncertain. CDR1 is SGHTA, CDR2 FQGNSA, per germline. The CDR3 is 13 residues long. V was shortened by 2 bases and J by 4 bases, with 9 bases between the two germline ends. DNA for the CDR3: TGTGCCAGCAGCTTAAGACACAAATACGAGCAGTACTTC. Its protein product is CASSLRHKYEQYF.

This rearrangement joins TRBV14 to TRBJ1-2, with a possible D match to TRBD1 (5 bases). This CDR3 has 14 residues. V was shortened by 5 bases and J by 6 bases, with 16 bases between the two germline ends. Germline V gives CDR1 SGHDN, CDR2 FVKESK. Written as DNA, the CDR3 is TGTGCCAGCAGCTTTTACGGGACGGCCGATGGCTACACCTTC. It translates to CASSFYGTADGYTF.

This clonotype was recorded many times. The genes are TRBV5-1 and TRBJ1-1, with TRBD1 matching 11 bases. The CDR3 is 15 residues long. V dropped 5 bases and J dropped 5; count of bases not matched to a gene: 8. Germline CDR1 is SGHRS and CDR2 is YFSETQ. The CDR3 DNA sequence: TGCGCCAGCAGGGCGGACAGGGGGCGCGGGACTGAAGCTTTCTTT. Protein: CASRADRGRGTEAFF.

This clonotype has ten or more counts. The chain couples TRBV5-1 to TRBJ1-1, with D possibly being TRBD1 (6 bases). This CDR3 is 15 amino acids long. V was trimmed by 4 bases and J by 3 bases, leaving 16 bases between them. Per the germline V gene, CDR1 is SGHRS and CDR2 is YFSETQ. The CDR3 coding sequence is TGCGCCAGCAGCACTGGGTGGGGGCAGGACACTGAAGCTTTCTTT. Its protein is CASSTGWGQDTEAFF.

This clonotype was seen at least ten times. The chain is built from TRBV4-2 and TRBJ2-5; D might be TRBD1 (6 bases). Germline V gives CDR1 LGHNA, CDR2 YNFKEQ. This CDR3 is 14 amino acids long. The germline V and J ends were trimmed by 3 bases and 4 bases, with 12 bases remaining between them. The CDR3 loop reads CASSHGQFGETQYF. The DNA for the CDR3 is TGTGCCAGCAGCCACGGACAGTTCGGAGAGACCCAGTACTTC.

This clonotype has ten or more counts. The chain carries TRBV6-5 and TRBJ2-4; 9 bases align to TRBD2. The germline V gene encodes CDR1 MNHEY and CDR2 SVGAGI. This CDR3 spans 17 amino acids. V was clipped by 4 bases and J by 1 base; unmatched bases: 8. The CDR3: CASSFLGSGRAKNIQYF. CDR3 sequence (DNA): TGTGCCAGCAGTTTCCTGGGCAGCGGGAGGGCCAAAAACATTCAGTACTTC.

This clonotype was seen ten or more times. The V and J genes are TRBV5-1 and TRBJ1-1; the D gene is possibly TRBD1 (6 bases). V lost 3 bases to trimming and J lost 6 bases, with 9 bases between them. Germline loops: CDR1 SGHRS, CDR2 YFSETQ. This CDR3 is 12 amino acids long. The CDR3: CASSSGTPEAFF. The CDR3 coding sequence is TGCGCCAGCAGCTCCGGGACACCTGAAGCTTTCTTT.

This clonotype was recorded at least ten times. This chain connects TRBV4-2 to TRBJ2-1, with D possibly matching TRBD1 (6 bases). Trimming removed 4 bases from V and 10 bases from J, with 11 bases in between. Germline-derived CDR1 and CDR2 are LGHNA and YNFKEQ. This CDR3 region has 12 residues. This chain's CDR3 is CASSLPTGEQFF. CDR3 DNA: TGTGCCAGCAGCCTCCCTACAGGGGAGCAGTTCTTC.

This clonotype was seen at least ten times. The CDR3 coding sequence is TGCAGTGCGAGACCCCCGACAGGGGGATTTCAGTACTTC. Translated, it gives CSARPPTGGFQYF. This chain joins TRBV20-1 and TRBJ2-4; 9 bases align to TRBD1. Losses at the gene ends were 6 bases for V and 11 bases for J; bases not matched to a gene: 11. Germline CDR1 is DFQATT and CDR2 is SNEGSKA (reference sequence). This CDR3 spans 13 amino acids.

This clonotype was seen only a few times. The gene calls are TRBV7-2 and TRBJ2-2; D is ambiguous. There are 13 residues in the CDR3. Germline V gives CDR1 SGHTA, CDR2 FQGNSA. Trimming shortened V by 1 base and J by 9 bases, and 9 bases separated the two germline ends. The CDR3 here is CASSLVLGRELFF. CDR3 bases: TGTGCCAGCAGCTTAGTACTGGGCAGGGAGCTGTTTTTT.

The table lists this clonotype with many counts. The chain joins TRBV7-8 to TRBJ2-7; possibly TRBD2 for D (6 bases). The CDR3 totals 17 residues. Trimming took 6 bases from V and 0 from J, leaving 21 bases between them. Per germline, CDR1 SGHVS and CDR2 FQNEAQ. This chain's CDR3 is CASSRPLQRVNSYEQYF. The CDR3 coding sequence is TGTGCCAGCAGTCGCCCCCTCCAGCGGGTCAACTCCTACGAGCAGTACTTC. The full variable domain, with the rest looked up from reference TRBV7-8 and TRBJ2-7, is GAGVSQSPRYKVAKRGQDVALRCDPISGHVSLFWYQQALGQGPEFLTYFQNEAQLDKSGLPSDRFFAERPEGSVSTLKIQRTQQEDSAVYLCASSRPLQRVNSYEQYFGPGTRLTVT.

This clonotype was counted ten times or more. DNA for the CDR3: TGTGCCAGCAGCTTAGACGGAAGACAAACAGATACGCAGTATTTT. As protein: CASSLDGRQTDTQYF. This sequence joins TRBV7-9 and TRBJ2-3; D gene uncertain. The V gene lost 1 base and the J gene lost 3 bases, with 11 bases spanning the gap. From germline, CDR1 is SEHNR and CDR2 FQNEAQ (reference sequence). CDR3 length: 15 amino acids.

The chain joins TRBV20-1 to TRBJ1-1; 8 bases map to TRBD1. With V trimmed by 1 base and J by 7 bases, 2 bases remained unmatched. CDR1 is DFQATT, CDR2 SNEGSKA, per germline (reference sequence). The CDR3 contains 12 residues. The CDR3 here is CSARGGTGEAFF. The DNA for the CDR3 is TGCAGTGCTAGAGGCGGGACAGGTGAAGCTTTCTTT.

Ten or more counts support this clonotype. CDR3 residues: CASSQEQRPNSPLHF. DNA for the CDR3: TGCGCCAGCAGCCAAGAACAACGGCCAAATTCACCCCTCCACTTT. This sequence joins TRBV4-1 and TRBJ1-6; D unresolved. CDR3 length equals 15 residues. CDR1 and CDR2 (germline): MGHRA, YSYEKL. Trimming took off 0 bases at V and 7 bases at J, with 10 bases between the two ends.

Written as DNA, the CDR3 is TGTGCCAGCAGCCGAAGTACTAGCGGGAGGGCCAATGAGCAGTTCTTC. This codes for CASSRSTSGRANEQFF. V usage is TRBV9 and J usage is TRBJ2-1, with 13 bases identical to TRBD2. The CDR3 runs to 16 residues. V shed 4 bases and J 6 bases; nucleotides not matched to a gene: 7. From germline, CDR1 is SGDLS and CDR2 YYNGEE.

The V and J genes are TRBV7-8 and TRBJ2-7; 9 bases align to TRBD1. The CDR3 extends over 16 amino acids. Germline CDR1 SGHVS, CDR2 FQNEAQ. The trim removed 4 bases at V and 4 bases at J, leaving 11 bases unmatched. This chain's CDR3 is CASSSPTGGKSYEQYF. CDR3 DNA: TGTGCCAGCAGCTCCCCGACAGGGGGAAAATCGTACGAGCAGTACTTC.

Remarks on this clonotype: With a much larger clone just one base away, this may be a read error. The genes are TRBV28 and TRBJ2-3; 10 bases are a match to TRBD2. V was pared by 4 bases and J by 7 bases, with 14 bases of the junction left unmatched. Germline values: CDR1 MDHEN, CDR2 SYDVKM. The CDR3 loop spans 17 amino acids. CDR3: CASSSPRASGGRYTQYF. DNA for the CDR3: TGTGCCAGCAGTTCACCACGGGCTAGCGGGGGCAGATATACGCAGTATTTT. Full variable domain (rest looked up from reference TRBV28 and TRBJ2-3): DVKVTQSSRYLVKRTGEKVFLECVQDMDHENMFWYRQDPGLGLRLIYFSYDVKMKEKGDIPEGYSVSREKKERFSLILESASTNQTSMYLCASSSPRASGGRYTQYFGPGTRLTVL.

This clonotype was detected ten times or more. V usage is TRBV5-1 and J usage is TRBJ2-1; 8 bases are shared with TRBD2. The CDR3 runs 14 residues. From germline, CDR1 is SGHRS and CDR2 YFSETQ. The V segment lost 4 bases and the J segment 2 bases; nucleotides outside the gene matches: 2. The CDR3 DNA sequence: TGCGCCAGCAGCCCGGGGGGGACCTACAATGAGCAGTTCTTC. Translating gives CASSPGGTYNEQFF.

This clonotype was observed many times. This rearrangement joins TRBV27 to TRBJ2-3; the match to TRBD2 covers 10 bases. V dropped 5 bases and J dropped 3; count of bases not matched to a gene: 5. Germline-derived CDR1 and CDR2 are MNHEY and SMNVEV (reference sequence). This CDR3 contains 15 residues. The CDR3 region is CASSQAGGPTDTQYF. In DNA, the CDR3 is TGTGCCAGCAGTCAAGCGGGAGGGCCTACAGATACGCAGTATTTT.

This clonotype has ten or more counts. The CDR3 sequence is CASSLVWSSNEQFF. In DNA form, the CDR3 reads TGCGCCAGCAGTCTCGTTTGGTCCAGCAATGAGCAGTTCTTC. The V gene is TRBV5-1, the J gene TRBJ2-1; D call uncertain. With 5 bases removed from V and 6 bases from J, the gap between germline ends came to 15 bases. The CDR3 loop spans 14 amino acids. Germline V gives CDR1 SGHRS, CDR2 YFSETQ.

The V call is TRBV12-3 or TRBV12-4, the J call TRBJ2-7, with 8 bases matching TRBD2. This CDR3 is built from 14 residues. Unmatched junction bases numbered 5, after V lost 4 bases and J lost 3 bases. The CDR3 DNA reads TGTGCCAGCAGTTCCGGACTAGCTTTCTACGAGCAGTACTTC. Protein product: CASSSGLAFYEQYF.

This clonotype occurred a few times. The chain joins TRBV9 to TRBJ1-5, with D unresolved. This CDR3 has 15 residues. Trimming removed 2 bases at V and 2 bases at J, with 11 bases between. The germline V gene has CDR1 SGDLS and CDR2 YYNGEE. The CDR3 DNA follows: TGTGCCAGCAGCGTCCTGGGTACAGGCAATCAGCCCCAGCATTTT. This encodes CASSVLGTGNQPQHF.

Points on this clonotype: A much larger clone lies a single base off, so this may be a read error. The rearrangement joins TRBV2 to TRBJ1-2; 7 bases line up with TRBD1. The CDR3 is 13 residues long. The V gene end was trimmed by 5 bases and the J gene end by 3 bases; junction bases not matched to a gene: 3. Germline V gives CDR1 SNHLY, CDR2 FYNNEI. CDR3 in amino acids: CASSKTGDYGYTF. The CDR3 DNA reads TGTGCCAGCAGTAAAACAGGGGACTATGGCTACACCTTC.

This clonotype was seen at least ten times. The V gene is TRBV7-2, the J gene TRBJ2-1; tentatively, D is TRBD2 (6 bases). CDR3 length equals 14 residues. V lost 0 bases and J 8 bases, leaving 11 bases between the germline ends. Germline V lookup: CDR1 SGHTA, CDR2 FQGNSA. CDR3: CASSLAGSGDEQFF. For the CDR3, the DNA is TGTGCCAGCAGCTTAGCCGGGAGTGGGGATGAGCAGTTCTTC.

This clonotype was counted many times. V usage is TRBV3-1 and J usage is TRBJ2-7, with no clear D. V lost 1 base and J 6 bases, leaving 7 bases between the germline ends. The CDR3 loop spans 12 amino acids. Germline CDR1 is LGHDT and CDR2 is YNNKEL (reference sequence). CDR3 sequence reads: CASSQAGGEQYF. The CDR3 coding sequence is TGTGCCAGCAGCCAAGCGGGTGGCGAGCAGTACTTC.

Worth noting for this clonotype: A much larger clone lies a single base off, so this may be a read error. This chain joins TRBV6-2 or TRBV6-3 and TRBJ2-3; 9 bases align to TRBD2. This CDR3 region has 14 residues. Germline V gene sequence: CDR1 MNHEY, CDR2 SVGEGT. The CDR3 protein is CVSSQTSGTDTQYF. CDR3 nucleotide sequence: TGTGTCAGCAGTCAGACTAGCGGAACAGATACGCAGTATTTT.